This entry concerns a single T cell receptor beta chain. The sample holds a few counts of this clonotype. Its recognized antigen is unknown. Within one base of it there is no much larger clone, and no base qualities were kept. The CDR3 runs 13 residues from the cysteine to the phenylalanine. CDR3 DNA is the only sequence kept; it has 39 bases, read in frame from the first base. CDR1 is given as LGHDT and CDR2 as YNNKEL, both from the germline V gene (reference sequence). From V the trimming removes 1 base and from J it removes 11 bases, while the gene matches leave 4 bases of the junction unaccounted for. Ficoll-Paque density gradient centrifugation was used to isolate PBMCs. The data were obtained in a study of T-cell memory formation after mild COVID-19 (dated by TCRdb to the early 2020s). Some background on the complete study: TCR sequence clusters from the two donors were found to be largely donor specific. Longitudinal TCRalpha and TCRbeta repertoire sequencing tracked T-cell clones expanding and contracting after mild COVID-19 in a couple of donors. Two young, previously healthy adult volunteers made up the cohort, one male and one female.

Here is what the overall study found, with its caveats: Only two mild cases were covered in the study, and larger cohorts including severe cases with pre-infection samples were considered necessary. From day 15 to 85, contracting clones showed balanced CD4/CD8 phenotypes, whereas a second wave of clones that expanded from day 15 to 37 leaned towards CD4+. The detection of some responding clones in pre-infection memory suggests that pre-existing cross-reactive memory T cells joined the SARS-CoV-2 response. Contracting CD4+ clones turned up mainly in the CM and EM memory subsets, whereas EMRA was where CD8+ clones were enriched. The second-wave clones that peaked on day 37 were not confirmed to be SARS-CoV-2 specific.

Sequencing was performed on an Illumina NovaSeq 6000. cDNA libraries for TCRalpha and TCRbeta were prepared by 5'RACE using constant-segment primers, with sample barcodes and unique molecular identifiers added. RNA was extracted from every sample with Trizol reagent. Library amplification was performed in two PCR steps, and a second sample barcode and Illumina TruSeq adapters were introduced in the second step. The libraries were sequenced on an Illumina NovaSeq using 2 x 150 bp paired-end reads. The authors' pipeline ran thus. Demultiplexing of reads and collapsing into UMI-guided consensus sequences were performed with migec v1.2.7. Using mixcr v2.1.11, UMI consensuses were aligned to TRA and TRB V and J templates and then assembled into clonotypes. A clonotype was counted as expanded or contracted only if both edgeR and NoisET called the change significant, with noise models trained on biological replicates. edgeR calls used a false discovery rate-adjusted p below 0.01 and a log2 fold-change threshold of 1. As an exploratory analysis of dynamics, max-normalized trajectories of the 1000 most abundant clonotypes were examined with PCA combined with hierarchical clustering. Separately sequenced CD4+ and CD8+ repertoires were used to assign the CD4 or CD8 phenotype of responding clones. Starting from the raw public reads, TCRdb applied fastp trimming at Q25, assembled clones with MiXCR and retained in-frame beta chains. Identical CDR3 proteins give one entry, which carries the most common genes and DNA. The V and J calls reflect TCRdb's pipeline rather than the authors' work. The sample table lists roughly 620,000 distinct CDR3 sequences, 15% to 20% of them with a count of one. The ten largest clones represent 9.5% to 15% of the sample.

The sequenced material came from PBMCs or a T cell subset sorted from them (not recorded which). The sequence joins TRBV3-1 to TRBJ2-4; 8 middle bases align to TRBD2. The origin of this receptor is an adult woman who had mild COVID-19 (a few samples of this study predate the infection). The sample titles of this study are shuffled in the database, so cell type and time point are left out; the donor was told from shared clones. Read as DNA, the sequence is TGTGCCAGCAGCCAAGGCGGGGGGCCCTTTCAGTACTTC. Translated, this gives CASSQGGGPFQYF.